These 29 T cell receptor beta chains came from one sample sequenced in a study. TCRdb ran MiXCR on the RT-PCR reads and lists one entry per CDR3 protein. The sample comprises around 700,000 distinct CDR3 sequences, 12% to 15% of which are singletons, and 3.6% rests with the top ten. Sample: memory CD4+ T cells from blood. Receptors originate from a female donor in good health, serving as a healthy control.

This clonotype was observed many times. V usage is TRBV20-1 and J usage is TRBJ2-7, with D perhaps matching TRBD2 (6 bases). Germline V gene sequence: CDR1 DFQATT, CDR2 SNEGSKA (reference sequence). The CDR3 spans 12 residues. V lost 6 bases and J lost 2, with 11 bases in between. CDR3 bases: TGCAGTGCCTCTAGCGAGACCTACGAGCAGTACTTC. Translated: CSASSETYEQYF.

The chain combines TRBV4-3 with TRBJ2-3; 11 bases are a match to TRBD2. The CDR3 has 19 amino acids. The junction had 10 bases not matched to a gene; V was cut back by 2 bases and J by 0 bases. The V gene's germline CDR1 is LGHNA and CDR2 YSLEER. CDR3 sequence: CASSQRIAGGGVSTDTQYF. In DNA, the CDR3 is TGCGCCAGCAGCCAAAGGATAGCGGGGGGGGGTGTAAGCACAGATACGCAGTATTTT.

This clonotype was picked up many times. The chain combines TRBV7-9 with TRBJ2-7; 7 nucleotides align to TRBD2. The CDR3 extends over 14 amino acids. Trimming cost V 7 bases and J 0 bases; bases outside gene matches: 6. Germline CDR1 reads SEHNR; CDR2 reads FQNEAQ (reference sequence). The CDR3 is CASMRSGSSYEQYF. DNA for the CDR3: TGTGCCAGCATGCGTAGCGGGTCCTCCTACGAGCAGTACTTC.

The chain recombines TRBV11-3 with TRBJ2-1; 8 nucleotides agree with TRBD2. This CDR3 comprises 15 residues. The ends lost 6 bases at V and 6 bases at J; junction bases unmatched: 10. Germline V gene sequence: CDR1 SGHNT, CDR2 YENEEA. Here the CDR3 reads CASSLGLVTGNEQFF. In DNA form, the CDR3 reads TGTGCCAGCAGTCTGGGACTAGTAACGGGCAATGAGCAGTTCTTC. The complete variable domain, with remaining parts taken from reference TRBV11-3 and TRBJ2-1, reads EAGVVQSPRYKIIEKKQPVAFWCNPISGHNTLYWYLQNLGQGPELLIRYENEEAVDDSQLPKDRFSAERLKGVDSTLKIQPAELGDSAVYLCASSLGLVTGNEQFFGPGTRLTVL.

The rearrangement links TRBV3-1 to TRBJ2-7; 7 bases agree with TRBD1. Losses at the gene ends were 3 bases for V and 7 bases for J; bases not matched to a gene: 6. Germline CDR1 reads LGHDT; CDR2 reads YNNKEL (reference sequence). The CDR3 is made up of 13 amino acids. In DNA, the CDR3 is TGTGCCAGCAGCCAGACAGGGTTGGAGGAGCAGTACTTC. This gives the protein CASSQTGLEEQYF.

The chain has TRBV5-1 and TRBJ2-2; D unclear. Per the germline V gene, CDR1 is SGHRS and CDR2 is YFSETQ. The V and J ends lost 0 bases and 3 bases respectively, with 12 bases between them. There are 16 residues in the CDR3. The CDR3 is CASSLVPPRDTGELFF. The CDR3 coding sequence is TGCGCCAGCAGCTTGGTACCCCCTAGAGACACCGGGGAGCTGTTTTTT.

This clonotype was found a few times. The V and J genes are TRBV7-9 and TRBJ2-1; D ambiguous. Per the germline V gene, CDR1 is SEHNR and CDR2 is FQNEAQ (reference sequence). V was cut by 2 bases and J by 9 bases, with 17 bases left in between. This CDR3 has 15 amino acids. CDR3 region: CASSLTGELKGEQFF. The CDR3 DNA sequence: TGTGCCAGCAGCTTAACGGGCGAGCTTAAGGGTGAGCAGTTCTTC.

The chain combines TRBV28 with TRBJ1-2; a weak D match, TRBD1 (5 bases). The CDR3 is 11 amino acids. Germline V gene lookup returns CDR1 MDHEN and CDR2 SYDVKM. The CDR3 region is CVVGGNYGYTF. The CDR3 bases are TGTGTCGTGGGGGGGAACTATGGCTACACCTTC.

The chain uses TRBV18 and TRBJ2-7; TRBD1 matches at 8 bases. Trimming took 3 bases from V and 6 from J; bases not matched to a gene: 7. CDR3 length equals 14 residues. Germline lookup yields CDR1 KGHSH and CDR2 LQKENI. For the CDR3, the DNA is TGTGCCAGCTCACCTGCTGACAGGGGAGTCGAGCAGTACTTC. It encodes CASSPADRGVEQYF.

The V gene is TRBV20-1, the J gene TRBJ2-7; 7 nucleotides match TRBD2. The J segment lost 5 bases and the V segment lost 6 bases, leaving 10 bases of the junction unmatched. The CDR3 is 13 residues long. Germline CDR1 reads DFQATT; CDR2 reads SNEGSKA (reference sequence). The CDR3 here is CSASRREYDEQYF. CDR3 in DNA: TGCAGTGCCTCCAGGCGGGAGTACGACGAGCAGTACTTC.

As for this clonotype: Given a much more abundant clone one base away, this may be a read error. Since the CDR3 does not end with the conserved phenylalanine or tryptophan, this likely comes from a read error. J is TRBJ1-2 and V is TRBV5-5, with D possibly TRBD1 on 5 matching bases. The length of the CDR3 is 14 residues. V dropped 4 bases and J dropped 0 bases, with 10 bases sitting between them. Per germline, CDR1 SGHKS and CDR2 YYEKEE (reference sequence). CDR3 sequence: CASSGDLTNYGYTL. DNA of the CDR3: TGTGCCAGCAGCGGGGACCTAACTAACTATGGCTACACCCTC.

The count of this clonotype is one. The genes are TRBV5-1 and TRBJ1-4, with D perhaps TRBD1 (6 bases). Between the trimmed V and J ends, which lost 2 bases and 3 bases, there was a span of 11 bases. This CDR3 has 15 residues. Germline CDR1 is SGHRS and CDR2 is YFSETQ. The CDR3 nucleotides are TGCGCCAGCAGCTTACAGGGCAACGCTAATGAAAAACTGTTTTTT. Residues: CASSLQGNANEKLFF.

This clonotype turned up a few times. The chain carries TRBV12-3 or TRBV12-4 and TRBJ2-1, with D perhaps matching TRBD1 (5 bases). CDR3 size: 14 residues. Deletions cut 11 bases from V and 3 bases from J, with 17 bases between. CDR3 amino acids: CASSRTNIYNEQFF. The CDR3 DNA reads TGTGCCTCCTCCCGGACAAATATCTACAATGAGCAGTTCTTC.

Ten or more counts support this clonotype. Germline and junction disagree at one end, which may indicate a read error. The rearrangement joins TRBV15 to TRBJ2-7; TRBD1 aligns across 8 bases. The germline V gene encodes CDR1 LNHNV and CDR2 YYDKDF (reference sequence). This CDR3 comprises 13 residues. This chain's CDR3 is CATTRGQGREQYF. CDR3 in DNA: TGTGCCACCACCAGAGGACAGGGCCGAGAGCAGTACTTC.

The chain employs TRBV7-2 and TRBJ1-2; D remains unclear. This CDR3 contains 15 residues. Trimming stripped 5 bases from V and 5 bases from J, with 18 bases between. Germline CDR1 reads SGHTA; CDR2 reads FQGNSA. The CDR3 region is CASSQTGPGVYGYTF. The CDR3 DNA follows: TGTGCCAGCAGCCAAACCGGCCCCGGCGTATATGGCTACACCTTC. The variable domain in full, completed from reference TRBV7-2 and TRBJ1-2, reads GAGVSQSPSNKVTEKGKDVELRCDPISGHTALYWYRQSLGQGLEFLIYFQGNSAPDKSGLPSDRFSAERTGGSVSTLTIQRTQQEDSAVYLCASSQTGPGVYGYTFGSGTRLTVV.

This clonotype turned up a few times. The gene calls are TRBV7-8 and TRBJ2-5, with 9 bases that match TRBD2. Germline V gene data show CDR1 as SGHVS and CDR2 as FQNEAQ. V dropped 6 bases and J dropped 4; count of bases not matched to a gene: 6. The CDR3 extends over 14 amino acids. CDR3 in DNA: TGTGCCAGCAGGGGGACTAGCACGACAGAGACCCAGTACTTC. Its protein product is CASRGTSTTETQYF.

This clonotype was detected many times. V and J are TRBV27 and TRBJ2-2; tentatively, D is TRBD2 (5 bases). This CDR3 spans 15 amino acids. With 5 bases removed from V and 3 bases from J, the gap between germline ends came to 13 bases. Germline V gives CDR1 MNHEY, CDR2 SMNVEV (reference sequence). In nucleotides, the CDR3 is TGTGCCAGCAGTCAAAACTGGGGAGACACCGGGGAGCTGTTTTTT. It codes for CASSQNWGDTGELFF.

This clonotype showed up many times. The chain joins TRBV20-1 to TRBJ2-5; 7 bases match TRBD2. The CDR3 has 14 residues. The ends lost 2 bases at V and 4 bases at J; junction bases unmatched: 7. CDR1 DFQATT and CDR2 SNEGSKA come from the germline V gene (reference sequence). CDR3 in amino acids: CSARTPERGETQYF. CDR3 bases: TGCAGTGCTAGAACTCCCGAGCGGGGAGAGACCCAGTACTTC.

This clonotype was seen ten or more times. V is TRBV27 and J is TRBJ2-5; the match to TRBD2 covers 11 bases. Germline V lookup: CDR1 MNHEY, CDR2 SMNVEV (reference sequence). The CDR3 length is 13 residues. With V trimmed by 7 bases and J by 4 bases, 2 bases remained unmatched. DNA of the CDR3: TGTGCCAGCACTGGACTAGCGGGAGAGACCCAGTACTTC. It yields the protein CASTGLAGETQYF.

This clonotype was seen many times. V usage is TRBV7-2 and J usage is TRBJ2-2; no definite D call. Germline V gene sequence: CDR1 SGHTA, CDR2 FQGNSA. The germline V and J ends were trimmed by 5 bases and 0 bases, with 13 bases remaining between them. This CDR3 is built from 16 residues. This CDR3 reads CASSKTDITNTGELFF. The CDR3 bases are TGTGCCAGCAGCAAGACTGACATCACGAACACCGGGGAGCTGTTTTTT.

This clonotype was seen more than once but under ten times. CDR3 region: CASSLEVGAPGELFF. The CDR3 DNA reads as TGTGCCAGCAGCTTAGAGGTGGGCGCCCCGGGAGAGCTGTTTTTT. The chain employs TRBV7-2 and TRBJ2-2, with D perhaps matching TRBD2 (5 bases). Germline assignment: CDR1 SGHTA and CDR2 FQGNSA. This CDR3 is 15 amino acids long. The germline V and J ends were trimmed by 1 base and 11 bases, with 17 bases remaining between them. The full variable domain, rest sourced from reference TRBV7-2 and TRBJ2-2, is GAGVSQSPSNKVTEKGKDVELRCDPISGHTALYWYRQSLGQGLEFLIYFQGNSAPDKSGLPSDRFSAERTGGSVSTLTIQRTQQEDSAVYLCASSLEVGAPGELFFGEGSRLTVL.

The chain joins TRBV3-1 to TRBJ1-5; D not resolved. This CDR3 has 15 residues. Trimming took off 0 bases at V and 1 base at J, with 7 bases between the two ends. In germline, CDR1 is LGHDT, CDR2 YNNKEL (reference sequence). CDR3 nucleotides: TGTGCCAGCAGCCAAGATCGGATGAGCAATCAGCCCCAGCATTTT. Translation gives CASSQDRMSNQPQHF.

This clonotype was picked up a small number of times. CDR3 loop: CSARDSQADIQYF. CDR3 sequence (DNA): TGCAGTGCTAGAGATTCCCAGGCTGACATTCAGTACTTC. The chain joins TRBV20-1 to TRBJ2-4; D is uncertain. This CDR3 region has 13 residues. Between the trimmed V and J ends, which lost 0 bases and 8 bases, there was a span of 11 bases. Germline V gene data show CDR1 as DFQATT and CDR2 as SNEGSKA (reference sequence).

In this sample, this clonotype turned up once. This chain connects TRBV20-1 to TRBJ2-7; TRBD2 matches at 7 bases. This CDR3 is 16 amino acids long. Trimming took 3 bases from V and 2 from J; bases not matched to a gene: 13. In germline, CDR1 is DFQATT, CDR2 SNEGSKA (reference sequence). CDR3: CSASELARARTYEQYF. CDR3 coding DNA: TGCAGTGCTAGCGAACTAGCGAGAGCGAGAACCTACGAGCAGTACTTC.

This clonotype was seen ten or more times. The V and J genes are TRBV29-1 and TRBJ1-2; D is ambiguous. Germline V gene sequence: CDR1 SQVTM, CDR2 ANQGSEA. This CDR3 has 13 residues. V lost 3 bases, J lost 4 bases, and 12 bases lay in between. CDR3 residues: CSVDRDSSYGYTF. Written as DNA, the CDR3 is TGCAGCGTTGATCGGGATAGTAGCTATGGCTACACCTTC.

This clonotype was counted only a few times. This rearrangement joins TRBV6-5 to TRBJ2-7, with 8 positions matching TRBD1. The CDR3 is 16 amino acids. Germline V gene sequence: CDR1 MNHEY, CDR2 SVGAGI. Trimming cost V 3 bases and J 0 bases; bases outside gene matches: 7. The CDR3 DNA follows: TGTGCCAGCAGTTATCGGACAGGGCGTAGCTCCTACGAGCAGTACTTC. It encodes CASSYRTGRSSYEQYF.

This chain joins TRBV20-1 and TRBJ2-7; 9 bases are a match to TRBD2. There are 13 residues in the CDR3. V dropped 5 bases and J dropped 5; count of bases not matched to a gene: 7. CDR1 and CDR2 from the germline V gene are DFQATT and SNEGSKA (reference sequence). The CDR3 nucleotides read TGCAGTGCTCCTGGGGCGGGGGGGAACGAGCAGTACTTC. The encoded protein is CSAPGAGGNEQYF.

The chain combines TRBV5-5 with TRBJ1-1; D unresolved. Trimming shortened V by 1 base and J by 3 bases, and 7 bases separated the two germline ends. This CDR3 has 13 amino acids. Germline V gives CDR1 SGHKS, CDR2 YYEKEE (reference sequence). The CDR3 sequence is CASSLSGYTEAFF. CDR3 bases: TGTGCCAGCAGCTTGTCCGGGTACACTGAAGCTTTCTTT.

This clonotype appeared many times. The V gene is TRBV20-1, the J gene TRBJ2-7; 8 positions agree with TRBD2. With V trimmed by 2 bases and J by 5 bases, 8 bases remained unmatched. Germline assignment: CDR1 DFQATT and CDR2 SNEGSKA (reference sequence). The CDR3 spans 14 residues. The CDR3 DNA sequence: TGCAGTGCTAGATTCGTAGCGGGATCGCACGAGCAGTACTTC. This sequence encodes CSARFVAGSHEQYF.